The rows below give T cell receptor beta chains drawn from one sample of a study of blood T cell repertoires in COVID-19. Method: immunoSEQ multiplex PCR; TCRdb's copy keeps in-frame clones and lacks some. The sample yields 75,000 to 90,000 clones, roughly three quarters seen once. Material for sequencing was peripheral blood. Receptors originate from a man aged 60-69 years with COVID-19, enrolled during active disease. CDR3s include the opening cysteine and the closing phenylalanine or tryptophan. A D gene is named only where the DNA matches it firmly. The size field is filled for only some rows; it gives once, few, many or a size class.

J gene	V gene	clone size	D gene	CDR3 DNA	CDR3 protein
TRBJ1-5	TRBV7-2	NA	NA	TGTGCCAGCAGCTTAGGGCCAGGGGTTAGTCAGCCCCAGCATTTT	CASSLGPGVSQPQHF
TRBJ1-5	TRBV19	medium-sized	NA	TGTGCCAGTAGTCCAGACAGTGGCAGACAGCCCCAGCATTTT	CASSPDSGRQPQHF
TRBJ2-1	TRBV7-9	NA	TRBD2	TGTGCCAGCAGCTCCTTACTAGCGGGGGGTCGTGAGCAGTTCTTC	CASSSLLAGGREQFF
TRBJ1-6	TRBV6-5	NA	NA	TGTGCCAGCAGCCCAGCGGGGGCTTATTCACCCCTCCACTTT	CASSPAGAYSPLHF
TRBJ2-3	TRBV5-1	NA	TRBD2	TGCGCCAGCAGCCCAGTTGGGGGAGGGACAGATACGCAGTATTTT	CASSPVGGGTDTQYF
TRBJ1-6	TRBV5-1	few	TRBD1	TGCGCCAGCAACAAAAACAGGGGAGAGTCACCCCTCCACTTT	CASNKNRGESPLHF
TRBJ1-6	TRBV5-1	NA	NA	TGCGCCAGCAGCCGGGGGTCAAATTCACCCCTCCACTTT	CASSRGSNSPLHF
TRBJ1-1	TRBV10-2	NA	NA	TGCGCCAGCAGTCAAGGGGGAACTGAAGCTTTCTTT	CASSQGGTEAFF
TRBJ2-2	TRBV6-5	once	TRBD1	TGTGCCAGCAGTTATCCAGGGACAGCCGGGGAGCTGTTTTTT	CASSYPGTAGELFF
TRBJ2-2	TRBV6-5	NA	TRBD2	TGTGCCACACTAGCGGGGGGGATCGGGGAGCTGTTTTTT	CATLAGGIGELFF